This T cell receptor (beta chain) was sequenced during a study of quantifying T cell responses using KT2 cells. The wider study: cDNA was made from DNase-treated RNA using alpha and beta constant primers. The second PCR was a qPCR stopped at a predetermined fluorescence threshold.

A single-stranded UMI oligo with SP2 sequence was ligated to cDNA 3' ends. The first PCR ran 3 to 5 cycles with an equimolar RC1.1 and RC1.2 beta primer mix. Starting with the second PCR, alpha and beta TCR chains went through separate processing. TCRdb re-called the UMI-ligation and nested PCR reads through MiXCR, storing one row per CDR3 protein. In the table there are approximately 50,000 distinct CDR3 sequences, roughly 11% of which are singletons. V was shortened by 2 bases and J by 3 bases, with 10 bases between the two germline ends. The CDR3 extends over 15 amino acids. Germline V gives CDR1 MNHEY, CDR2 SVGAGI. This clonotype was counted many times. Unfractionated PBMC were spiked with known numbers of KT2 clone cells.

The source material was PBMCs spiked with cells of the T cell clone KT2. This TCR came from a human donor. The V and J genes are TRBV6-5 and TRBJ2-2, with D unresolved. CDR3 DNA: TGTGCCAGCAGTTACGGCACCCTTGACACCGGGGAGCTGTTTTTT. It yields the protein CASSYGTLDTGELFF.